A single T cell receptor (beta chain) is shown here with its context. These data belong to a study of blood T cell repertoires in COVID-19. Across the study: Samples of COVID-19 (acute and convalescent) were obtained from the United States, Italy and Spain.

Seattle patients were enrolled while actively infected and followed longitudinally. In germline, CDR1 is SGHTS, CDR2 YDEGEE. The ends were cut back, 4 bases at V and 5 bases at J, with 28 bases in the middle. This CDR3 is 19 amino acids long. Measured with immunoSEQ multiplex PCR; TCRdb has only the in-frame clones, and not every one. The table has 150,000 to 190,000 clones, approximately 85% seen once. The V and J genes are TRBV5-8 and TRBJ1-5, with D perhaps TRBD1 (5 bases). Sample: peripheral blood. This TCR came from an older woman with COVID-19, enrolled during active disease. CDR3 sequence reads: CASSPGSSRRLDVHQPQHF. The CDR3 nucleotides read TGTGCCAGCAGCCCAGGGTCCTCCCGCCGTCTTGACGTCCATCAGCCCCAGCATTTT.